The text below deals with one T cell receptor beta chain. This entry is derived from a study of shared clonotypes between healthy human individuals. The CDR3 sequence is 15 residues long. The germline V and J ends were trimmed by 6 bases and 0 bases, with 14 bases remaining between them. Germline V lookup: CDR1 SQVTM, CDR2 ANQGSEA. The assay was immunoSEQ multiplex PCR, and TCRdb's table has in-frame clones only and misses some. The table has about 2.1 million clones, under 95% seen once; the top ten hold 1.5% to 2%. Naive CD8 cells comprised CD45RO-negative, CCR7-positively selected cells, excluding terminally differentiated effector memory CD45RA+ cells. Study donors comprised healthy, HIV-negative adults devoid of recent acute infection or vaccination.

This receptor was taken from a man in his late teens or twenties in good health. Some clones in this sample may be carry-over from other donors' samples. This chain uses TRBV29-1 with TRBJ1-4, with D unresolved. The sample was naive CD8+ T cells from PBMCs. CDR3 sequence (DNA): TGCAGCGTCGGTTACACGGGTTCAACTAATGAAAAACTGTTTTTT. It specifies CSVGYTGSTNEKLFF.